This T cell receptor beta chain was sequenced in a study of graft-versus-host responses after intestinal transplantation. The CDR3 spans 15 residues. V was clipped by 6 bases and J by 5 bases, with 17 bases between them. The germline V gene encodes CDR1 MNHEY and CDR2 SVGAGI. Libraries were prepared by immunoSEQ multiplex PCR; TCRdb keeps only in-frame clonotypes and omits some of them. The profile covers some 22,000 clones, with 40% to 45% appearing a single time and roughly 1.7% taken by the ten largest. Each mixed lymphocyte reaction held approximately 200,000 CFSE-labeled responders and approximately 200,000 irradiated violet-dye-labeled stimulators. Findings and limits, study-wide: Recipient marrow contained GvH clones, some of which appeared first in ileum or blood.

The sequence was obtained from a human patient who received an intestinal transplant. The rearrangement links TRBV6-5 to TRBJ1-5; perhaps TRBD1 as D (5 bases). Sequenced material: alloreactive CD8+ T cells from a mixed lymphocyte reaction culture, taken before intestinal transplant. Subset reported: CFSE-low proliferating T cells sorted from roughly six-day pre-transplant mixed lymphocyte reaction (GvH or HvG direction). The CDR3 here is CASSPSIRVHQPQHF. The CDR3 DNA reads TGTGCCAGCAGCCCCTCCATCAGGGTCCATCAGCCCCAGCATTTT.